Below, 14 T cell receptor beta chains from the same sample are listed, as sequenced in a study of blood T cell repertoires in COVID-19. Data came from immunoSEQ multiplex PCR; TCRdb stores just in-frame clones and leaves some out. Of some 200,000 clones listed, 75% to 85% are singletons. The sequencing sample was made of PBMCs or T cells enriched from blood (not recorded which). The receptors here all came from a woman between 40 and 55 years old with acute COVID-19.

The chain is built from TRBV19 and TRBJ2-7; 10 nucleotides agree with TRBD1. This CDR3 comprises 17 residues. Germline CDR1 is LNHDA and CDR2 is SQIVND (reference sequence). J lost 5 bases, V lost 7 bases, and 17 bases had no gene match. The CDR3 here is CASKAGFGTGEAHEQYF. In DNA, the CDR3 is TGTGCCAGTAAGGCGGGATTTGGGACAGGGGAGGCCCACGAGCAGTACTTC.

The chain joins TRBV7-8 to TRBJ1-1, with TRBD1 matching over 11 bases. The CDR3 covers 14 residues. CDR1 SGHVS and CDR2 FQNEAQ come from the germline V gene. Trimming cost V 7 bases and J 6 bases; bases outside gene matches: 7. In DNA form, the CDR3 reads TGTGCCAGCACTCGGACAGGGGGCAACGCTGAAGCTTTCTTT. Translated: CASTRTGGNAEAFF.

V gene TRBV4-2 combines with J gene TRBJ2-2, with TRBD2 matching 7 bases. This CDR3 contains 17 residues. Trimming at V came to 4 bases and at J to 0 bases, leaving 8 bases not matched to a gene. Per the germline V gene, CDR1 is LGHNA and CDR2 is YNFKEQ. The CDR3 spells CASSREGPGSNTGELFF. In nucleotides, the CDR3 is TGTGCCAGCAGCCGGGAGGGCCCAGGGTCGAACACCGGGGAGCTGTTTTTT.

The chain employs TRBV27 and TRBJ1-1, with D possibly matching TRBD1 (6 bases). The CDR3 spans 15 residues. Germline V gene lookup returns CDR1 MNHEY and CDR2 SMNVEV (reference sequence). Trimming removed 10 bases at V and 1 base at J, with 19 bases between. The CDR3 DNA is TGTGCCACCCTAGAACAGGGAGGGAGGAACACTGAAGCTTTCTTT. This codes for CATLEQGGRNTEAFF.

This rearrangement joins TRBV9 to TRBJ1-5, with D uncertain. V was trimmed by 0 bases and J by 2 bases, leaving 6 bases between them. Per the germline V gene, CDR1 is SGDLS and CDR2 is YYNGEE. CDR3 size: 14 residues. CDR3 nucleotide sequence: TGTGCCAGCAGCGTAGGTATAGGCAATCAGCCCCAGCATTTT. It codes for CASSVGIGNQPQHF.

The chain employs TRBV24-1 and TRBJ1-4, with a weak D call TRBD1 (6 bases). This CDR3 comprises 12 residues. Germline values: CDR1 KGHDR, CDR2 SFDVKD. V gave up 9 bases and J gave up 13 bases, with 17 bases separating them. In nucleotides, the CDR3 is TGTGCCACCCGTTCCCCAACAGGGATACTGTTTTTT. As protein: CATRSPTGILFF.

The rearrangement joins TRBV18 to TRBJ1-5; no firm D call. From germline, CDR1 is KGHSH and CDR2 LQKENI. Trimming shortened V by 2 bases and J by 1 base, and 12 bases separated the two germline ends. The CDR3 contains 16 residues. The DNA of the CDR3 is TGTGCCAGCTCACCAATCCGGGGTGCGAGCAATCAGCCCCAGCATTTT. Amino acids: CASSPIRGASNQPQHF.

This chain joins TRBV5-4 and TRBJ1-2, with D tentatively TRBD1 (6 bases). Germline V CDR1 and CDR2: SGHNT, YYREEE (reference sequence). V was cut by 0 bases and J by 4 bases, with 10 bases left in between. The CDR3 loop spans 14 amino acids. CDR3 bases: TGTGCCAGCAGCTTGGGAAGGGGGACCTATGGCTACACCTTC. Translating gives CASSLGRGTYGYTF.

The J gene is TRBJ1-2, the V gene TRBV15; TRBD1 agrees at 7 bases. With 1 base clipped from V and 2 bases from J, the junction kept 7 bases outside the gene matches. This CDR3 region has 16 residues. From germline, CDR1 is LNHNV and CDR2 YYDKDF (reference sequence). The CDR3: CATSRGRQGRNYGYTF. CDR3 DNA sequence: TGTGCCACCAGCAGAGGACGACAGGGTCGGAACTATGGCTACACCTTC.

The chain recombines TRBV2 with TRBJ2-1, with 10 bases that match TRBD1. The CDR3 contains 19 residues. V shed 5 bases, J shed 9 bases, and the junction held 22 bases outside the gene matches. CDR1 SNHLY and CDR2 FYNNEI come from the germline V gene. The CDR3, as DNA: TGTGCCAGCAGTTTTCCTTCGACTACCGGGACAGGGGTTTATGGTGAGCAGTTCTTC. Translated: CASSFPSTTGTGVYGEQFF.

This sequence joins TRBV5-8 and TRBJ2-5; D perhaps matches TRBD1 (6 bases). Germline lookup yields CDR1 SGHTS and CDR2 YDEGEE. The CDR3 extends over 15 amino acids. The V and J ends lost 0 bases and 5 bases respectively, with 14 bases between them. The CDR3 nucleotides read TGTGCCAGCAGCTTGGTGGTCCAGGGGTGGGAGACCCAGTACTTC. This codes for CASSLVVQGWETQYF.

The sample holds a few counts of this clone. The chain uses TRBV5-6 and TRBJ1-5; perhaps TRBD1 as D (5 bases). The CDR3 is 15 residues long. The ends were cut back, 4 bases at V and 3 bases at J, with 14 bases in the middle. The V gene's germline CDR1 is SGHDT and CDR2 YYEEEE. This CDR3 is CASSQAGGYNQPQHF. In nucleotides, the CDR3 is TGTGCCAGCAGCCAGGCGGGGGGATACAATCAGCCCCAGCATTTT.

The rearrangement links TRBV29-1 to TRBJ2-3; the match to TRBD1 covers 8 bases. This CDR3 comprises 14 residues. The germline V gene encodes CDR1 SQVTM and CDR2 ANQGSEA. Unmatched junction bases numbered 6, after V lost 4 bases and J lost 3 bases. For the CDR3, the DNA is TGCAGCGTTGGATCTGACAGGGGAACAGATACGCAGTATTTT. It specifies CSVGSDRGTDTQYF.

The chain's CDR3 is CASRGTAGGNTIYF. The DNA of the CDR3 is TGTGCCAGCAGGGGGACAGCAGGTGGAAACACCATATATTTT. The V gene is TRBV2, the J gene TRBJ1-3, with TRBD1 matching 7 bases. With 6 bases clipped from V and 3 bases from J, the junction kept 5 bases outside the gene matches. The CDR3 sequence is 14 residues long. The germline V gene has CDR1 SNHLY and CDR2 FYNNEI.